Listed here are 9 T cell receptor beta chains from one sample, sequenced in a study of CD8+ T cells in alopecia areata. Extraction of RNA preceded its reverse transcription into cDNA, which served as the sequencing template. Here immunoSEQ multiplex PCR was the method, and the copy in TCRdb shows in-frame clones only, minus some. The sample has about 82,000 clones, about 51% seen once; the top ten hold around 5%. The specimen sequenced was NKG2D-high CD8+ T cells sorted from blood. Source of these receptors: a human donor with alopecia areata.

The V and J genes are TRBV11-2 and TRBJ2-1, with D possibly TRBD2 on 6 matching bases. Trimming removed 0 bases at V and 7 bases at J, with 7 bases between. The germline CDR1 and CDR2 sequences are SGHAT and FQNNGV. This CDR3 has 13 residues. The CDR3 here is CASSLELANEQFF. For the CDR3, the DNA is TGTGCCAGCAGCTTAGAACTAGCAAATGAGCAGTTCTTC. The complete variable domain, with remaining parts taken from reference TRBV11-2 and TRBJ2-1, reads EAGVAQSPRYKIIEKRQSVAFWCNPISGHATLYWYQQILGQGPKLLIQFQNNGVVDDSQLPKDRFSAERLKGVDSTLKIQPAKLEDSAVYLCASSLELANEQFFGPGTRLTVL.

The table lists this clone with a few counts. This chain links TRBV29-1 with TRBJ2-2; no firm D call. The ends were cut back, 6 bases at V and 2 bases at J, with 7 bases in the middle. There are 12 residues in the CDR3. The germline V gene has CDR1 SQVTM and CDR2 ANQGSEA. The CDR3 loop is CSVHKNTGELFF. CDR3 DNA sequence: TGCAGCGTCCATAAAAACACCGGGGAGCTGTTTTTT.

The rearrangement uses TRBV14 and TRBJ2-1; TRBD1 matches 9 bases. Germline V gene sequence: CDR1 SGHDN, CDR2 FVKESK. The V and J ends lost 4 bases and 14 bases, in that order; junction bases with no gene match: 3. The CDR3 is 11 residues long. The CDR3 DNA sequence: TGTGCCAGCAGCCTGGGGACAGGGAAGTTCTTC. As protein: CASSLGTGKFF.

CDR3 region: CASSSGLTEGNEQFF. The CDR3, as DNA: TGTGCCAGCAGCTCGGGACTTACTGAGGGCAATGAGCAGTTCTTC. This chain uses TRBV7-9 with TRBJ2-1, with a weak D call TRBD2 (6 bases). Germline assignment: CDR1 SEHNR and CDR2 FQNEAQ (reference sequence). The CDR3 runs to 15 residues. Between the trimmed V and J ends, which lost 4 bases and 6 bases, there was a span of 16 bases.

This clone was observed once. The chain is built from TRBV29-1 and TRBJ2-1; TRBD1 matches 8 bases. From germline, CDR1 is SQVTM and CDR2 ANQGSEA. Losses at the gene ends were 5 bases for V and 7 bases for J; bases not matched to a gene: 4. This CDR3 has 12 residues. The CDR3 reads CSVRTGWNEQFF. CDR3 bases: TGCAGCGTTAGGACAGGGTGGAATGAGCAGTTCTTC.

The gene calls are TRBV2 and TRBJ2-2, with D hard to call. There are 15 residues in the CDR3. Between the trimmed V and J ends, which lost 1 base and 2 bases, there was a span of 8 bases. From germline, CDR1 is SNHLY and CDR2 FYNNEI. The DNA of the CDR3 is TGTGCCAGCAGTGAAGGGGCCGATAACACCGGGGAGCTGTTTTTT. Its protein is CASSEGADNTGELFF. Supplemented by reference TRBV2 and TRBJ2-2, the full variable domain reads EPEVTQTPSHQVTQMGQEVILRCVPISNHLYFYWYRQILGQKVEFLVSFYNNEISEKSEIFDDQFSVERPDGSNFTLKIRSTKLEDSAMYFCASSEGADNTGELFFGEGSRLTVL.

The sample holds one count of this clone. This same CDR3 is encoded by further DNA sequences in the sample. The chain employs TRBV7-9 and TRBJ1-5; no clear D gene. The CDR3 sequence is 12 residues long. V gave up 1 base and J gave up 2 bases, with 0 bases separating them. CDR1 and CDR2 (germline): SEHNR, FQNEAQ (reference sequence). This CDR3 is CASSLGNQPQHF. The CDR3 nucleotides are TGTGCCAGCAGCTTAGGCAATCAGCCCCAGCATTTT.

This clone was counted a few times. This rearrangement joins TRBV29-1 to TRBJ2-3; TRBD2 is a possible D gene (6 bases). CDR3 length: 13 amino acids. V lost 8 bases and J lost 7, with 19 bases in between. The germline gives CDR1 SQVTM, CDR2 ANQGSEA. CDR3 loop: CSLMTGEGNTQYF. CDR3 bases: TGCAGCCTTATGACGGGAGAGGGGAATACGCAGTATTTT.

This clone occurred once. The chain uses TRBV6-5 and TRBJ2-3, with 13 bases identical to TRBD2. CDR3 length: 13 residues. V shed 7 bases and J 8 bases; nucleotides not matched to a gene: 3. Germline values: CDR1 MNHEY, CDR2 SVGAGI. The DNA for the CDR3 is TGTGCCAGCACCGGGACTAGCGGGGCTACGCAGTATTTT. It yields the protein CASTGTSGATQYF.